This TCR beta chain originates from a study of neurological immune-mediated disorders. The study's findings and limits: The study found the most TCR clonal expansion in HTLV-1-associated myelopathy and the least in multiple sclerosis, below healthy controls.

This clonotype was recorded many times. Antigen unknown. Trimming stripped 0 bases from V and 8 bases from J, with 19 bases between. This CDR3 comprises 16 residues. Germline CDR1 is SGHTS and CDR2 is YDEGEE. TCRdb used MiXCR to reprocess the 5' RACE reads, holding one entry per CDR3 protein. The table has 70,000 or so distinct CDR3 sequences, roughly 5% seen once; the top ten hold roughly 2.8%. This clonotype was sampled from a woman younger than 45 with multiple sclerosis. The V and J genes are TRBV5-8 and TRBJ2-3, with D perhaps matching TRBD1 (6 bases). The sample taken for sequencing was PBMCs. The CDR3 loop is CASSLEAGAGVGTQYF. The CDR3 bases are TGTGCCAGCAGCTTGGAGGCAGGGGCAGGTGTGGGTACGCAGTATTTT.